Each of the 23 T cell receptor beta chains below was sequenced from the same sample in a study of shared clonotypes between healthy human individuals. Libraries were prepared by immunoSEQ multiplex PCR; TCRdb keeps only in-frame clonotypes and omits some of them. Here the sample spans about 330,000 clones, 74% being singletons. Material for sequencing was memory CD4+ T cells sorted from blood. Subset specified: CD45RA-negative fraction. The receptors come from a man aged 25-40 years in good health.

The chain is built from TRBV5-7 and TRBJ2-1, with 15 bases identical to TRBD2. TRBV5-7 is an open reading frame, and its role is uncertain. The CDR3 totals 17 residues. The ends lost 3 bases at V and 5 bases at J; junction bases unmatched: 6. CDR3 region: CASSWGTSGRLNNEQFF. CDR3 DNA sequence: TGTGCCAGCAGCTGGGGGACTAGCGGGAGGCTGAACAATGAGCAGTTCTTC.

The gene calls are TRBV9 and TRBJ1-3; D unresolved. Germline CDR1 reads SGDLS; CDR2 reads YYNGEE. CDR3 length: 11 amino acids. V lost 4 bases to trimming and J lost 1 base, with 0 bases between them. The CDR3 region has the DNA TGTGCCAGCAGCTCTGGAAACACCATATATTTT. Translation: CASSSGNTIYF.

The V gene is TRBV27, the J gene TRBJ2-7; D uncertain. Germline V gene lookup returns CDR1 MNHEY and CDR2 SMNVEV (reference sequence). V lost 2 bases and J 0 bases, leaving 11 bases between the germline ends. This CDR3 spans 15 amino acids. CDR3 amino acids: CASSLKPPPSYEQYF. Here the CDR3 DNA reads TGTGCCAGCAGTTTAAAACCTCCCCCCTCCTACGAGCAGTACTTC.

The chain joins TRBV5-6 to TRBJ2-1; perhaps TRBD1 as D (5 bases). The CDR3 spans 17 residues. Deletions cut 3 bases from V and 5 bases from J, with 21 bases between. Per germline, CDR1 SGHDT and CDR2 YYEEEE. As DNA, the CDR3 is TGTGCCAGCAGCTCGATTCGCTTGTCGAAGGGGAACAATGAGCAGTTCTTC. This codes for CASSSIRLSKGNNEQFF.

V gene TRBV11-2 combines with J gene TRBJ2-5, with 7 nucleotides matching TRBD2. The CDR3 contains 15 residues. Germline values: CDR1 SGHAT, CDR2 FQNNGV. With 1 base clipped from V and 1 base from J, the junction kept 3 bases outside the gene matches. CDR3 DNA sequence: TGTGCCAGCAGCTTAGGCCGGACTAGCCAAGAGACCCAGTACTTC. This encodes CASSLGRTSQETQYF.

This clone appeared a few times. The V and J genes are TRBV19 and TRBJ2-1; 12 bases agree with TRBD2. The CDR3 sequence is 14 residues long. Germline-derived CDR1 and CDR2 are LNHDA and SQIVND (reference sequence). V shed 7 bases and J 6 bases; nucleotides not matched to a gene: 4. CDR3 sequence reads: CASTPSGRGNEQFF. DNA of the CDR3: TGTGCCAGTACTCCTAGCGGGAGGGGCAATGAGCAGTTCTTC.

V is TRBV28 and J is TRBJ2-5, with TRBD1 matching 8 bases. Trimming took 5 bases from V and 5 from J; bases not matched to a gene: 16. Germline CDR1 and CDR2: MDHEN and SYDVKM. This CDR3 region has 17 residues. As DNA, the CDR3 is TGTGCCAGCAGTCCATCGCGGACAGGGCCCAAGAAGGAGACCCAGTACTTC. It is translated as CASSPSRTGPKKETQYF.

The rearrangement joins TRBV6-1 to TRBJ1-4; 7 nucleotides align to TRBD1. V was clipped by 6 bases and J by 7 bases; unmatched bases: 8. Germline V gene sequence: CDR1 MNHNS, CDR2 SASEGT. This CDR3 is built from 14 residues. The CDR3 region is CASRGAGGIEKLFF. As DNA, the CDR3 is TGTGCCAGCAGAGGGGCAGGGGGTATTGAAAAACTGTTTTTT.

The chain has TRBV6-6 and TRBJ1-1; tentatively, D is TRBD1 (5 bases). The CDR3 contains 15 residues. Germline-derived CDR1 and CDR2 are MNHNY and SVGAGI (reference sequence). Trimming left V 2 bases short and J 0 bases short, with 10 bases between. The CDR3 reads CASSYPPGLNTEAFF. CDR3 bases: TGTGCCAGCAGTTACCCCCCAGGGTTGAACACTGAAGCTTTCTTT.

The gene calls are TRBV27 and TRBJ2-7; 8 bases are shared with TRBD2. CDR1 and CDR2 (germline): MNHEY, SMNVEV (reference sequence). V lost 7 bases and J lost 6; bases outside the gene matches: 11. The CDR3 spans 14 residues. The CDR3 DNA is TGTGCCAGCAACCCGGGACTAGGGTCCGTCGAGCAGTACTTC. Translation: CASNPGLGSVEQYF.

This clone has just a few counts. This chain links TRBV25-1 with TRBJ2-5; D might be TRBD1 (6 bases). V gave up 2 bases and J gave up 1 base, with 8 bases separating them. CDR1 and CDR2 (germline): MGHDK, SYGVNS. CDR3 length equals 14 residues. The CDR3 DNA follows: TGTGCCAGCAGTGAACTCAGGGGCCAAGAGACCCAGTACTTC. Amino acids: CASSELRGQETQYF.

Turning to this clone: At one end, the junction sequence differs from germline, possibly due to a read error. This chain connects TRBV2 to TRBJ1-2; D is ambiguous. The germline gives CDR1 SNHLY, CDR2 FYNNEI. This CDR3 region has 12 residues. The chain's CDR3 is CASSEDRVGYTF. CDR3 bases: TGTGCCAGCAGCGAAGACCGAGTTGGCTACACCTTC. Complete variable domain (other parts from reference TRBV2 and TRBJ1-2): EPEVTQTPSHQVTQMGQEVILRCVPISNHLYFYWYRQILGQKVEFLVSFYNNEISEKSEIFDDQFSVERPDGSNFTLKIRSTKLEDSAMYFCASSEDRVGYTFGSGTRLTVV.

This chain joins TRBV28 and TRBJ2-7; 11 nucleotides line up with TRBD1. The CDR3 extends over 14 amino acids. Germline-derived CDR1 and CDR2 are MDHEN and SYDVKM. V shed 9 bases and J 5 bases; nucleotides not matched to a gene: 9. The CDR3 region has the DNA TGTGCCAGTTCGAGATGGGACAGGGGGAACGAGCAGTACTTC. It encodes CASSRWDRGNEQYF. Together with reference TRBV28 and TRBJ2-7, the CDR3 gives the full variable domain: DVKVTQSSRYLVKRTGEKVFLECVQDMDHENMFWYRQDPGLGLRLIYFSYDVKMKEKGDIPEGYSVSREKKERFSLILESASTNQTSMYLCASSRWDRGNEQYFGPGTRLTVT.

The chain employs TRBV7-9 and TRBJ1-1; D uncertain. CDR3 length: 12 amino acids. Trimming cost V 7 bases and J 4 bases, with 10 bases left between them. Germline V CDR1 and CDR2: SEHNR, FQNEAQ (reference sequence). The CDR3 bases are TGTGCCAGCACCCCACCCAGCACTGAAGCTTTCTTT. It translates to CASTPPSTEAFF.

The rearrangement links TRBV6-5 to TRBJ2-2; D gene unclear. The length of the CDR3 is 14 residues. Germline CDR1 MNHEY, CDR2 SVGAGI. Deletions cut 0 bases from V and 1 base from J, with 3 bases between. In nucleotides, the CDR3 is TGTGCCAGCAGTTACTCGAGGAACACCGGGGAGCTGTTTTTT. Translated: CASSYSRNTGELFF.

The V gene is TRBV29-1, the J gene TRBJ2-7; the match to TRBD2 covers 8 bases. The CDR3 has 14 residues. Looked up from germline, CDR1 is SQVTM and CDR2 is ANQGSEA. The junction had 4 bases not matched to a gene; V was cut back by 3 bases and J by 0 bases. DNA for the CDR3: TGCAGCGTTGACGCGGGGGGCGACTCCTACGAGCAGTACTTC. Amino acid sequence: CSVDAGGDSYEQYF.

The V and J genes are TRBV7-9 and TRBJ2-2; D possibly corresponds to TRBD1 (6 bases). CDR3 size: 17 residues. Germline CDR1 SEHNR, CDR2 FQNEAQ (reference sequence). The V end was cut by 2 bases, the J end by 5 bases, with 18 bases between. For the CDR3, the DNA is TGTGCCAGCAGCTTAAATCCCCCACAGGGAAGGACCGGGGAGCTGTTTTTT. It translates to CASSLNPPQGRTGELFF. Full variable domain (missing parts from reference TRBV7-9 and TRBJ2-2): DTGVSQNPRHKITKRGQNVTFRCDPISEHNRLYWYRQTLGQGPEFLTYFQNEAQLEKSRLLSDRFSAERPKGSFSTLEIQRTEQGDSAMYLCASSLNPPQGRTGELFFGEGSRLTVL.

The V gene is TRBV15, the J gene TRBJ1-5, with unresolved D. Germline-derived CDR1 and CDR2 are LNHNV and YYDKDF (reference sequence). The CDR3 contains 12 residues. The germline V and J ends were trimmed by 4 bases and 9 bases, with 10 bases remaining between them. The CDR3 nucleotides are TGTGCCACCAGCACTACAATCGTGCCCCAGCATTTT. The encoded protein is CATSTTIVPQHF.

This clone has more than one count but fewer than ten. The V and J genes are TRBV7-8 and TRBJ2-7; no clear D. Germline V gene lookup returns CDR1 SGHVS and CDR2 FQNEAQ. The CDR3 runs 14 residues. Trimming shortened V by 5 bases and J by 3 bases, and 14 bases separated the two germline ends. The CDR3 sequence is CASSLLVQVYEQYF. In nucleotides, the CDR3 is TGTGCCAGCAGCCTACTCGTCCAGGTCTACGAGCAGTACTTC.

V is TRBV27 and J is TRBJ2-3; D is unclear. V lost 5 bases and J lost 1, with 4 bases in between. The V gene's germline CDR1 is MNHEY and CDR2 SMNVEV (reference sequence). The length of the CDR3 is 12 residues. The CDR3 nucleotides read TGTGCCAGCAGTCCCCGCACAGATACGCAGTATTTT. This encodes CASSPRTDTQYF.

The chain employs TRBV5-6 and TRBJ2-1, with 8 bases matching TRBD1. CDR3 size: 17 residues. V lost 4 bases, J lost 7 bases, and 16 bases stayed unmatched. CDR1 and CDR2 from the germline V gene are SGHDT and YYEEEE. CDR3 nucleotide sequence: TGTGCCAGCAGCCAACTGGGGGACAGGCCTAACAAGAATGAGCAGTTCTTC. This gives the protein CASSQLGDRPNKNEQFF.

V and J are TRBV28 and TRBJ1-5, with D unclear. Trimming pared 2 bases from V and 7 bases from J, leaving 12 bases between. CDR3 length equals 14 residues. Germline V gene sequence: CDR1 MDHEN, CDR2 SYDVKM. CDR3 sequence: CASSLDPTEQPQHF. The CDR3 DNA reads TGTGCCAGCAGTTTAGACCCTACAGAGCAGCCCCAGCATTTT.

As concerns this clone: An end of the junction differs from the germline gene, which may be a read error. V usage is TRBV30 and J usage is TRBJ2-5; 10 bases line up with TRBD2. Germline V gene data show CDR1 as GTSNPN and CDR2 as SVGIG (reference sequence). The CDR3 length is 15 residues. Here the CDR3 DNA reads TGTGCCTGGAGTGTACCCGGGACTAGCGCAAAGACCAAGTACTTC. It specifies CAWSVPGTSAKTKYF. Combining the CDR3 with reference TRBV30 and TRBJ2-5 gives the whole variable domain SQTIHQWPATLVQPVGSPLSLECTVEGTSNPNLYWYRQAAGRGLQLLFYSVGIGQISSEVPQNLSASRPQDRQFILSSKKLLLSDSGFYLCAWSVPGTSAKTKYFGPGTRLLVL.